The rows below give T cell receptor beta chains drawn from one sample of a study of blood T cell repertoires in COVID-19. The repertoire was sequenced with immunoSEQ multiplex PCR; TCRdb's copy has only in-frame clones and lacks some. This table has some 200,000 clones, around four fifths appearing once. The sequencing sample was made of peripheral blood. Every receptor here comes from a woman aged 55-69 years who had recovered from COVID-19. The CDR3 runs from the conserved cysteine through the conserved F or W. The order of the fields is CDR3 length, clone size, D gene, J gene, V gene, CDR3 protein, CDR3 DNA. A D gene is named only where the DNA matches it firmly. The listing skips clone size in some rows; elsewhere it reads once, few, many or a size class.

length: 15
size: .
D: TRBD2
J: TRBJ2-1
V: TRBV11-3
CDR3: CASSLVAGAHNEQFF
DNA: TGTGCCAGCAGCTTGGTAGCGGGGGCCCACAATGAGCAGTTCTTC

length: 15
size: .
D: .
J: TRBJ1-2
V: TRBV7-9
CDR3: CASSLGRSGVRGYTF
DNA: TGTGCCAGCAGCTTGGGACGCAGCGGGGTTAGAGGCTACACCTTC

length: 13
size: .
D: .
J: TRBJ2-2
V: TRBV27
CDR3: CASWTVGTGELFF
DNA: TGTGCCAGCTGGACAGTGGGCACCGGGGAGCTGTTTTTT

length: 15
size: .
D: TRBD2
J: TRBJ2-7
V: TRBV2
CDR3: CASRGGTSGGAEQYF
DNA: TGTGCCAGCAGGGGCGGGACTAGCGGGGGGGCCGAGCAGTACTTC

length: 14
size: once
D: .
J: TRBJ1-1
V: TRBV6-7
CDR3: CASGVLTGNTEAFF
DNA: TGTGCCAGCGGAGTCTTAACAGGGAACACTGAAGCTTTCTTT

length: 15
size: .
D: TRBD2
J: TRBJ2-3
V: TRBV9
CDR3: CASSFSGDSTDTQYF
DNA: TGTGCCAGCAGTTTTAGCGGGGACTCCACAGATACGCAGTATTTT

length: 16
size: .
D: TRBD1
J: TRBJ2-2
V: TRBV24-1
CDR3: CATSEAGTGGTGELFF
DNA: TGTGCCACCAGTGAGGCCGGGACAGGTGGGACCGGGGAGCTGTTTTTT

length: 15
size: .
D: .
J: TRBJ1-6
V: TRBV10-3
CDR3: CAISDPRRNNSPLHF
DNA: TGTGCCATCAGTGACCCCCGGCGGAATAATTCACCCCTCCACTTT

length: 16
size: .
D: TRBD1
J: TRBJ1-1
V: TRBV7-6
CDR3: CASSSNNRGSRTEAFF
DNA: TGTGCCAGCAGCTCAAACAACAGGGGCTCTAGGACTGAAGCTTTCTTT

length: 12
size: .
D: .
J: TRBJ2-3
V: TRBV9
CDR3: CASSPEGDTQYF
DNA: TGTGCCAGCAGCCCCGAGGGAGATACGCAGTATTTT

length: 14
size: .
D: TRBD1
J: TRBJ1-2
V: TRBV14
CDR3: CASSSGGYNYGYTF
DNA: TGTGCCAGCAGTTCAGGGGGCTATAACTATGGCTACACCTTC

length: 14
size: .
D: TRBD1
J: TRBJ1-1
V: TRBV7-2
CDR3: CASSVGTGHTEAFF
DNA: TGTGCCAGCAGCGTAGGGACAGGGCACACTGAAGCTTTCTTT

length: 15
size: .
D: TRBD2
J: TRBJ2-7
V: TRBV5-1
CDR3: CASSPTSGNTYEQYF
DNA: TGCGCCAGCAGCCCCACTAGCGGGAACACCTACGAGCAGTACTTC

length: 15
size: few
D: .
J: TRBJ2-3
V: TRBV9
CDR3: CASSVVEGDTDTQYF
DNA: TGTGCCAGCAGCGTAGTCGAGGGGGACACAGATACGCAGTATTTT

length: 14
size: .
D: .
J: TRBJ1-2
V: TRBV3-1/TRBV3-2
CDR3: CASSQRTGVYGYTF
DNA: TGTGCCAGCAGCCAAAGAACAGGTGTCTATGGCTACACCTTC

length: 16
size: .
D: .
J: TRBJ1-2
V: TRBV20-1
CDR3: CSASITGLRVWEGYTF
DNA: TGCAGTGCTAGTATTACGGGTTTACGGGTTTGGGAGGGCTACACCTTC

length: 15
size: .
D: .
J: TRBJ1-2
V: TRBV5-8
CDR3: CASSSQLMTVYGYTF
DNA: TGTGCCAGCAGCTCCCAACTGATGACAGTCTATGGCTACACCTTC

length: 14
size: .
D: TRBD1
J: TRBJ1-5
V: TRBV18
CDR3: CASSPGTGNQPQHF
DNA: TGTGCCAGCTCACCCGGGACAGGGAATCAGCCCCAGCATTTT